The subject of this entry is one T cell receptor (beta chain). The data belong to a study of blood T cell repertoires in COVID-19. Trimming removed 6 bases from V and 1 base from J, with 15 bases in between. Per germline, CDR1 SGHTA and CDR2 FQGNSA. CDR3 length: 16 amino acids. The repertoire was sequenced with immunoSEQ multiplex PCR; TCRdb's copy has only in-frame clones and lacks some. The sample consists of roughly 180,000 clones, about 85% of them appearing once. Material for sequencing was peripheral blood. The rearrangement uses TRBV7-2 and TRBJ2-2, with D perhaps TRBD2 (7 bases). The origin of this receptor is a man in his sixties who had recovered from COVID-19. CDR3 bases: TGTGCCAGCAGTAAGGGGGGGAGTCAGAACACCGGGGAGCTGTTTTTT. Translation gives CASSKGGSQNTGELFF. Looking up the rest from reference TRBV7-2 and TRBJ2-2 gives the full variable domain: GAGVSQSPSNKVTEKGKDVELRCDPISGHTALYWYRQSLGQGLEFLIYFQGNSAPDKSGLPSDRFSAERTGGSVSTLTIQRTQQEDSAVYLCASSKGGSQNTGELFFGEGSRLTVL.